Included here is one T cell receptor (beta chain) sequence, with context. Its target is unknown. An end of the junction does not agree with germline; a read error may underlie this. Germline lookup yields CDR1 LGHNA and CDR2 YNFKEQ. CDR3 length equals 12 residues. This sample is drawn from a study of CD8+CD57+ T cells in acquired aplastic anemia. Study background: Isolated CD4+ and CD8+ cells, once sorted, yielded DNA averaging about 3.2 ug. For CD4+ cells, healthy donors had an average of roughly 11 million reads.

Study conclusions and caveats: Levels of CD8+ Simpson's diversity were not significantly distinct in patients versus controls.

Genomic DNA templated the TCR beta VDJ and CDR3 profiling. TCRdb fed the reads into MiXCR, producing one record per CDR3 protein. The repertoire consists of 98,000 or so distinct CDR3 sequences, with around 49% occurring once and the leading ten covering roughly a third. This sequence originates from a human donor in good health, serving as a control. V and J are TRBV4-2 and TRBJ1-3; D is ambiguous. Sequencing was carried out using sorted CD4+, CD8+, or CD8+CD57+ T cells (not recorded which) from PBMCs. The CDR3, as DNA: TGTGCCAGCAGCCAAGCTGGAAACACCACATATTTT. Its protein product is CASSQAGNTTYF.